This TCR beta chain was identified in a study of blood T cell repertoires in COVID-19. As for the study in general: Collection of acute and convalescent COVID-19 samples took place in the United States, Italy and Spain.

How the authors handled the data: The authors estimated nucleated cell counts from reference gene primer amplification. The method was immunoSEQ multiplex PCR; TCRdb's version includes in-frame clones alone and lacks a portion of them. For V, J and clone size, that table is used; D and trimming come from the DNA. The profile shows around 270,000 clones, 80% to 90% of them singletons. The CDR3 contains 16 residues. Trimming stripped 1 base from V and 1 base from J, with 13 bases between. Germline V CDR1 and CDR2: LGHNA, YNFKEQ. This clonotype was obtained from a young man with acute or convalescent COVID-19. The chain links TRBV4-2 to TRBJ1-1; TRBD1 is a possible D gene (5 bases). Sequences were obtained from peripheral blood. The CDR3, as DNA: TGTGCCAGCAGCCAAGCAGGAGTAACAGGGAACACTGAAGCTTTCTTT. It yields the protein CASSQAGVTGNTEAFF.